A single sample gave rise to the 7 T cell receptor beta chains below, sequenced in a study of T cell clonality in common variable immunodeficiency. The study's findings and limits: Reportedly, TCR beta sequences from common variable immunodeficiency showed fewer deletions and N-nucleotide insertions.

For these receptors, no antigen is known. Repertoires were generated with immunoSEQ multiplex PCR, while TCRdb's copy carries only in-frame clones and drops some. The repertoire consists of 28,000 or so clones, none detected only once. The material sequenced was peripheral blood mononuclear cells. The receptor source for this set is a human donor with common variable immunodeficiency.

Of note for this clone: The sequenced fragment ends 3 residues before the CDR3 boundary, so the rest is inferred from the germline J gene. The rearrangement links TRBV7-2 to TRBJ2-7; 8 bases map to TRBD2. Germline CDR1 reads SGHTA; CDR2 reads FQGNSA. Germline trimming cut 6 bases from V and 1 base from J; bases unmatched to any gene: 5. The CDR3 is made up of 14 amino acids. The CDR3 spells CASSDSGTSYEQYF. CDR3 DNA, as far as it was read: TGTGCCAGCAGTGATAGCGGGACATCCTACGAG.

Many counts were recorded for this clone. From the germline J gene comes the end of the CDR3, since the read stops 3 residues before it. The sample holds other DNA sequences that translate to the same CDR3. The gene calls are TRBV19 and TRBJ1-3; no firm D call. Germline CDR1 LNHDA, CDR2 SQIVND (reference sequence). The ends were cut back, 7 bases at V and 0 bases at J, with 13 bases in the middle. The length of the CDR3 is 15 residues. The CDR3 DNA, read in part, is TGTGCCAGTACCCGAACCGCAGGCTCTGGAAACACC. This codes for CASTRTAGSGNT. From start to end, the CDR3 is CASTRTAGSGNTIYF.

This clone was seen repeatedly, ten times or more. The observed sequence ends 3 residues before the CDR3 terminus, with the missing tail filled in from the germline J gene. The chain is built from TRBV6-2 or TRBV6-3 and TRBJ2-1, with 7 bases that match TRBD2. The V and J ends lost 6 bases and 6 bases, in that order; junction bases with no gene match: 5. Germline CDR1 and CDR2: MNHEY and SVGEGT. The CDR3 runs 13 residues. The CDR3 loop reads CASSLTSINEQFF. The sequenced CDR3 bases are TGTGCCAGCAGCTTGACTAGCATCAATGAG.

This clone was detected only a few times. The CDR3 end lies 3 residues beyond the end of the read and is filled in from the germline J gene. The V and J genes are TRBV7-2 and TRBJ2-6; a possible D gene is TRBD1 (6 bases). This CDR3 spans 12 amino acids. CDR1 and CDR2 (germline): SGHTA, FQGNSA. The CDR3 DNA, read in part, is TGTGCCAGCAGCTTCAACAGGGATCTC. Protein product: CASSFNRDL. In full, the CDR3 reads CASSFNRDLLTF.

This clone has a count of ten or more. The read terminates 3 residues ahead of where the CDR3 ends, so the germline J gene completes it. The chain links TRBV20-1 to TRBJ1-1; TRBD1 aligns across 7 bases. V was pared by 5 bases and J by 0 bases, with 9 bases of the junction left unmatched. The germline gives CDR1 DFQATT, CDR2 SNEGSKA (reference sequence). CDR3 size: 15 residues. CDR3 sequence reads: CSAVRQGNLNTEAFF. CDR3 bases read: TGCAGTGCTGTCCGACAGGGAAACCTGAACACTGAA.

Details on this clone: The missing CDR3 end, 3 residues past where the read stops, is filled in from the germline J gene. The chain carries TRBV5-1 and TRBJ1-5; D is possibly TRBD1 (6 bases). Germline assignment: CDR1 SGHRS and CDR2 YFSETQ. The CDR3 length is 17 residues. V was trimmed by 2 bases and J by 7 bases, leaving 22 bases between them. The CDR3 reads CASSFLGQPHLVQPQHF. The CDR3 bases that were read are TGCGCCAGCAGCTTTCTTGGACAGCCTCATCTGGTCCAGCCC.

This clone was seen at least ten times. The read stops 3 residues short of the end of the CDR3; the missing end is completed from the germline J gene. J is TRBJ1-2 and V is TRBV5-4; D uncertain. Germline CDR1 and CDR2: SGHNT and YYREEE (reference sequence). The CDR3 contains 12 residues. V lost 3 bases, J lost 1 base, and 4 bases lay in between. CDR3: CASSSNNYGYTF. The DNA read from the CDR3 is TGTGCCAGCAGCTCAAATAACTATGGC.